This entry lists 27 T cell receptor beta chains sequenced from one sample in a study of control samples from healthy donors and cancer patients. The table came from immunoSEQ multiplex PCR; TCRdb's copy has only in-frame clones and leaves some out. The top ten hold around 35% of the sample, which has approximately 94,000 clones, 84% seen once. Sequenced material: PBMCs. The receptors were sampled from an older man with lung cancer.

The chain recombines TRBV11-3 with TRBJ2-1; TRBD2 matches at 12 bases. The CDR3 contains 17 residues. With V trimmed by 5 bases and J by 1 base, 6 bases remained unmatched. From germline, CDR1 is SGHNT and CDR2 YENEEA. The CDR3 DNA follows: TGTGCCAGCAGCCTTCCCACTAGCGGGGGGTCCTACAATGAGCAGTTCTTC. Protein product: CASSLPTSGGSYNEQFF.

V usage is TRBV19 and J usage is TRBJ1-3; perhaps TRBD1 as D (5 bases). The germline V and J ends were trimmed by 1 base and 0 bases, with 7 bases remaining between them. This CDR3 comprises 15 residues. Germline CDR1 reads LNHDA; CDR2 reads SQIVND (reference sequence). This chain's CDR3 is CASSIGGVSGNTIYF. Here the CDR3 DNA reads TGTGCCAGTAGTATAGGGGGGGTCTCTGGAAACACCATATATTTT.

The V and J genes are TRBV29-1 and TRBJ1-4, with D tentatively TRBD1 (5 bases). This CDR3 has 12 residues. Trimming stripped 7 bases from V and 6 bases from J, with 12 bases between. Looked up from germline, CDR1 is SQVTM and CDR2 is ANQGSEA. DNA of the CDR3: TGCAGCGCCAGGGACTGGGATGAAAAACTGTTTTTT. Translated, it gives CSARDWDEKLFF.

This clone was seen just once. The chain carries TRBV27 and TRBJ1-1, with 9 bases that match TRBD1. The germline CDR1 and CDR2 sequences are MNHEY and SMNVEV (reference sequence). The CDR3 runs 17 residues. The V segment lost 6 bases and the J segment 2 bases; nucleotides outside the gene matches: 13. The CDR3 DNA reads as TGTGCCAGCAGGAACCGTTTAACGGACAGGGGTAACACTGAAGCTTTCTTT. Protein sequence: CASRNRLTDRGNTEAFF.

The chain joins TRBV10-1 to TRBJ2-5; D gene uncertain. The CDR3 loop spans 8 amino acids. CDR1 and CDR2 (germline): WNHNN, SYGVQD (reference sequence). With 11 bases removed from V and 9 bases from J, the gap between germline ends came to 7 bases. The CDR3 sequence is CALRAQYF. CDR3 nucleotide sequence: TGCGCCCTCCGGGCCCAGTACTTC.

The table lists this clone with a count of one. This chain joins TRBV5-4 and TRBJ1-2; D is ambiguous. V was clipped by 4 bases and J by 4 bases, with 20 bases between them. In germline, CDR1 is SGHNT, CDR2 YYREEE (reference sequence). The CDR3 is 16 amino acids. CDR3 DNA sequence: TGTGCCAGCAGCCCTGAAGCCCTGGGCCCTGTCTATGGCTACACCTTC. This translates into CASSPEALGPVYGYTF.

The chain couples TRBV3-1 (or the pseudogene TRBV3-2) to TRBJ1-1; D may be TRBD1 (5 bases). Germline-derived CDR1 and CDR2 are LGHDT and YNNKEL (reference sequence). The CDR3 runs to 13 residues. Trimming pared 4 bases from V and 8 bases from J, leaving 14 bases between. CDR3 protein: CASSLGREREAFF. The DNA for the CDR3 is TGTGCCAGCAGCCTGGGCAGGGAAAGGGAAGCTTTCTTT.

V usage is TRBV24-1 and J usage is TRBJ1-2; D is possibly TRBD1 (5 bases). V was clipped by 6 bases and J by 4 bases, with 20 bases between them. The CDR3 has 16 amino acids. Germline V CDR1 and CDR2: KGHDR, SFDVKD. In DNA, the CDR3 is TGTGCCACCAGTCAGACTGGGACGGAAGACCTCTATGGCTACACCTTC. Translated: CATSQTGTEDLYGYTF.

Concerning this clone: Because it lacks the conserved phenylalanine or tryptophan at the end, this CDR3 is likely a read error. The DNA is omitted, as the CDR3 cannot be located on it reliably, and the CDR3 follows TCRdb's listing. The chain combines TRBV3-1 (or the pseudogene TRBV3-2) with TRBJ1-2. Including both end residues, the CDR3 is 11 amino acids long. CDR1 LGHDT and CDR2 YNNKEL come from the germline V gene (reference sequence). This CDR3 reads CASRRDSLLIL.

V gene TRBV27 combines with J gene TRBJ1-2, with D hard to call. The CDR3 totals 12 residues. Per the germline V gene, CDR1 is MNHEY and CDR2 is SMNVEV (reference sequence). V lost 5 bases, J lost 6 bases, and 10 bases lay in between. CDR3 nucleotide sequence: TGTGCCAGCAGTCGCCAAGGCGATGGCTACACCTTC. Its protein is CASSRQGDGYTF.

The chain couples TRBV14 to TRBJ2-7, with 10 bases aligning to TRBD1. With V trimmed by 3 bases and J by 2 bases, 4 bases remained unmatched. CDR1 and CDR2 from the germline V gene are SGHDN and FVKESK. This CDR3 has 15 amino acids. CDR3 sequence: CASSHRTGGTYEQYF. The CDR3 nucleotides read TGTGCCAGCAGCCACCGGACAGGGGGGACCTACGAGCAGTACTTC.

V gene TRBV28 combines with J gene TRBJ1-2, with 8 nucleotides matching TRBD1. V shed 6 bases and J 4 bases; nucleotides not matched to a gene: 10. Looked up from germline, CDR1 is MDHEN and CDR2 is SYDVKM. The CDR3 spans 15 residues. The CDR3 sequence: CASRSTGTGAYGYTF. In DNA, the CDR3 is TGTGCCAGCAGATCTACCGGGACAGGTGCCTATGGCTACACCTTC.

The gene calls are TRBV6-5 and TRBJ2-1, with a weak D call TRBD2 (5 bases). The CDR3 sequence is 15 residues long. Trimming pared 9 bases from V and 5 bases from J, leaving 20 bases between. Germline V gene lookup returns CDR1 MNHEY and CDR2 SVGAGI. The CDR3 loop reads CASGIEGSLHNEQFF. CDR3 DNA sequence: TGTGCCAGTGGCATCGAGGGATCTCTTCACAATGAGCAGTTCTTC.

This chain connects TRBV18 to TRBJ1-4; D is uncertain. The CDR3 spans 14 residues. The germline CDR1 and CDR2 sequences are KGHSH and LQKENI. Trimming took 1 base from V and 6 from J, leaving 9 bases between them. CDR3: CASSPQSNDEKLFF. DNA of the CDR3: TGTGCCAGCTCACCACAAAGTAACGATGAAAAACTGTTTTTT.

The CDR3, as DNA: TGTGCCAGCAGTTTCCCAGGGACCGGGGAGCAGTTCTTC. It yields the protein CASSFPGTGEQFF. This chain links TRBV27 with TRBJ2-1; D tentatively reads TRBD1 or TRBD2 (5 bases each). The V end was cut by 3 bases, the J end by 10 bases, with 13 bases between. In germline, CDR1 is MNHEY, CDR2 SMNVEV (reference sequence). The CDR3 contains 13 residues.

The chain uses TRBV6-5 and TRBJ1-5; TRBD1 might be the D (5 bases). Germline V gene lookup returns CDR1 MNHEY and CDR2 SVGAGI. Trimming pared 5 bases from V and 4 bases from J, leaving 12 bases between. This CDR3 has 14 residues. CDR3 loop: CASSTNAGNQPQHF. CDR3 DNA: TGTGCCAGCAGTACCAATGCAGGGAATCAGCCCCAGCATTTT.

The chain joins TRBV3-1 (or the pseudogene TRBV3-2) to TRBJ2-3, with D possibly TRBD2 on 5 matching bases. CDR1 is LGHDT and CDR2 is YNNKEL in the germline V gene (reference sequence). With 2 bases removed from V and 2 bases from J, the gap between germline ends came to 8 bases. The CDR3 sequence is 14 residues long. Here the CDR3 reads CASSQQRNTDTQYF. CDR3 sequence (DNA): TGTGCCAGCAGCCAACAGCGGAACACAGATACGCAGTATTTT.

The rearrangement links TRBV6-5 to TRBJ1-2, with 9 bases aligning to TRBD1. V lost 5 bases to trimming and J lost 8 bases; unmatched junction nucleotides: 6. The CDR3 loop spans 13 amino acids. Germline CDR1 reads MNHEY; CDR2 reads SVGAGI. The CDR3 loop reads CASSMTGGGGYTF. DNA for the CDR3: TGTGCCAGCAGTATGACAGGGGGTGGAGGCTACACCTTC.

V usage is TRBV18 and J usage is TRBJ2-7; 11 nucleotides match TRBD1. Looked up from germline, CDR1 is KGHSH and CDR2 is LQKENI. Trimming took 2 bases from V and 2 from J; bases not matched to a gene: 8. CDR3 length: 17 amino acids. The CDR3 is CASSPNPPGQGAYEQYF. CDR3 DNA sequence: TGTGCCAGCTCACCAAATCCTCCGGGACAGGGGGCCTACGAGCAGTACTTC.

The chain is built from TRBV5-1 and TRBJ2-1; TRBD1 agrees at 7 bases. Germline V CDR1 and CDR2: SGHRS, YFSETQ. J gave up 4 bases and V 4 bases, and 2 bases lay outside the gene matches. There are 13 residues in the CDR3. The CDR3 region is CASSGTEYNEQFF. The CDR3 coding sequence is TGCGCCAGCAGCGGGACAGAGTACAATGAGCAGTTCTTC.

The CDR3 sequence: CASSLKTAVTDTQYF. CDR3 nucleotides: TGTGCCAGCAGCTTGAAAACAGCTGTCACAGATACGCAGTATTTT. The chain combines TRBV5-6 with TRBJ2-3; D ambiguous. Germline assignment: CDR1 SGHDT and CDR2 YYEEEE. Trimming pared 1 base from V and 2 bases from J, leaving 11 bases between. This CDR3 contains 15 residues.

This clone was found a few times. This chain uses TRBV28 with TRBJ1-2; 11 bases are a match to TRBD1. With V trimmed by 7 bases and J by 6 bases, 4 bases remained unmatched. The CDR3 has 13 amino acids. Germline V gene sequence: CDR1 MDHEN, CDR2 SYDVKM. The CDR3 coding sequence is TGTGCCAGCAAGGACAGGGGGCGCGATGGCTACACCTTC. Translated: CASKDRGRDGYTF.

This clone was counted only a few times. The gene calls are TRBV15 and TRBJ2-1; TRBD1 agrees at 10 bases. CDR1 LNHNV and CDR2 YYDKDF come from the germline V gene (reference sequence). This CDR3 contains 15 residues. Trimming cost V 4 bases and J 3 bases; bases outside gene matches: 3. The CDR3, as DNA: TGTGCCACCAGCACCCGGGACAGGGGCTACAATGAGCAGTTCTTC. Encoded protein: CATSTRDRGYNEQFF. Combining the CDR3 with reference TRBV15 and TRBJ2-1 gives the whole variable domain DAMVIQNPRYQVTQFGKPVTLSCSQTLNHNVMYWYQQKSSQAPKLLFHYYDKDFNNEADTPDNFQSRRPNTSFCFLDIRSPGLGDTAMYLCATSTRDRGYNEQFFGPGTRLTVL.

The V call is TRBV29-1, the J call TRBJ2-1, with 8 bases aligning to TRBD1. Germline loops: CDR1 SQVTM, CDR2 ANQGSEA. Trimming removed 4 bases from V and 9 bases from J; junction bases left unmatched: 5. This CDR3 spans 12 amino acids. The CDR3 region is CSVGNRGTEQFF. The CDR3, as DNA: TGCAGCGTTGGGAACAGGGGGACTGAGCAGTTCTTC.

This chain links TRBV2 with TRBJ1-2; D gene unclear. Trimming shortened V by 3 bases and J by 8 bases, and 7 bases separated the two germline ends. CDR3 size: 11 residues. The germline V gene has CDR1 SNHLY and CDR2 FYNNEI. Here the CDR3 DNA reads TGTGCCAGCAGTGATGGGTTCGGCTACACCTTC. Protein: CASSDGFGYTF.

Of note for this clone: The sample has other DNA sequences that encode this CDR3 too. This chain connects TRBV7-2 to TRBJ2-1, with D possibly matching TRBD1 (6 bases). Germline V lookup: CDR1 SGHTA, CDR2 FQGNSA. The CDR3 covers 13 residues. V was pared by 1 base and J by 7 bases, with 8 bases between. Written as DNA, the CDR3 is TGTGCCAGCAGCTTAGGTCAGGGGAATGAGCAGTTCTTC. It specifies CASSLGQGNEQFF.

The V gene is TRBV4-3, the J gene TRBJ1-5; 7 bases match TRBD1. With V trimmed by 3 bases and J by 1 base, 3 bases remained unmatched. CDR3 size: 15 residues. Germline CDR1 reads LGHNA; CDR2 reads YSLEER. CDR3 sequence (DNA): TGCGCCAGCAGCCACCAGACAGGGAGCAATCAGCCCCAGCATTTT. This sequence encodes CASSHQTGSNQPQHF.